This is a list of T cell receptor beta chains from one sample in a study of control samples from healthy donors and cancer patients. Libraries were prepared by immunoSEQ multiplex PCR; TCRdb keeps only in-frame clonotypes and omits some of them. The table has over 200,000 clones, approximately 80% seen once. Specimen: PBMCs. The receptors were sampled from a woman aged 55 to 70 with lung cancer. The conserved cysteine and the conserved F or W are not part of the CDR3 here.

V gene: TRBV5-1
J gene: TRBJ1-4
CDR3 protein: ASSSGQTVNEKLF

V gene: TRBV30
J gene: TRBJ2-3
CDR3 protein: AWSVRLGADTQY

V gene: TRBV7-2
J gene: TRBJ2-7
CDR3 protein: ASSLGLAGGRDEQY

V gene: TRBV25-1
J gene: TRBJ1-1
CDR3 protein: ASGKQGMNTEAF

V gene: TRBV19
J gene: TRBJ2-2
CDR3 protein: ASRASTGELF

V gene: TRBV28
J gene: TRBJ1-5
CDR3 protein: ASRRTQDSNQPQH

V gene: TRBV6-5
J gene: TRBJ1-2
CDR3 protein: ASSMDRIYGYT

V gene: TRBV6-6
J gene: TRBJ2-2
CDR3 protein: ASSYDRGPGTGELF

V gene: TRBV6-1
J gene: TRBJ1-4
CDR3 protein: ASSEQGRINEKLF

V gene: TRBV24-1
J gene: TRBJ2-1
CDR3 protein: ATSDFTFNEQF

V gene: TRBV7-9
J gene: TRBJ1-1
CDR3 protein: ASSLGEVYAEAF

V gene: TRBV27
J gene: TRBJ1-5
CDR3 protein: ASSFAGAHHQPQH

V gene: TRBV5-4
J gene: TRBJ2-4
CDR3 protein: ASSDGGGNIQY

V gene: TRBV27
J gene: TRBJ2-7
CDR3 protein: ASSRDSYRHEQY

V gene: TRBV9
J gene: TRBJ1-1
CDR3 protein: ASSPWGEINTEAF

V gene: TRBV6-2/TRBV6-3
J gene: TRBJ1-1
CDR3 protein: ASSNTGGRTEAF

V gene: TRBV5-1
J gene: TRBJ2-5
CDR3 protein: ASSLGRAAETQY

V gene: TRBV3-1/TRBV3-2
J gene: TRBJ2-7
CDR3 protein: ASSRSSGTPPYEQY

V gene: TRBV27
J gene: TRBJ2-3
CDR3 protein: ASVPRRRGNTDTQY

V gene: TRBV5-4
J gene: TRBJ2-7
CDR3 protein: ASSLDTESYEQY

V gene: TRBV28
J gene: TRBJ2-7
CDR3 protein: ASRDSGRSYEQY

V gene: TRBV28
J gene: TRBJ1-5
CDR3 protein: ASTGGQPQH

V gene: TRBV2
J gene: TRBJ2-1
CDR3 protein: ASTSGTSVQQF

V gene: TRBV19
J gene: TRBJ2-7
CDR3 protein: ASRTTGQGTYEQY

V gene: TRBV7-9
J gene: TRBJ2-3
CDR3 protein: ASSSGKAGALSTDTQY

V gene: TRBV6-5
J gene: TRBJ1-6
CDR3 protein: ASMGTTDSPLH

V gene: TRBV21-1
J gene: TRBJ1-5
CDR3 protein: ASIPQERGRSSNQPQH

V gene: TRBV10-3
J gene: TRBJ2-2
CDR3 protein: AINLGQGTNTGELF

V gene: TRBV6-1
J gene: TRBJ2-3
CDR3 protein: ASSEGLGPTDTQY

V gene: TRBV27
J gene: TRBJ1-4
CDR3 protein: ASSEGQLENEKLF

V gene: TRBV6-5
J gene: TRBJ2-5
CDR3 protein: ASSYSWTKETQY

V gene: TRBV19
J gene: TRBJ1-1
CDR3 protein: ASTSIGGTEAF

V gene: TRBV19
J gene: TRBJ1-6
CDR3 protein: ASSGGSRNSPLH

V gene: TRBV6-5
J gene: TRBJ1-5
CDR3 protein: ASRLGTGGDQPQH

V gene: TRBV23-1
J gene: TRBJ1-1
CDR3 protein: ASSQKQLGAF

V gene: TRBV9
J gene: TRBJ1-6
CDR3 protein: ASSVEAVPLNSPLH

V gene: TRBV6-5
J gene: TRBJ2-3
CDR3 protein: ASRDPRGGDTQY

V gene: TRBV9
J gene: TRBJ2-1
CDR3 protein: ASSALELSEQF

V gene: TRBV6-5
J gene: TRBJ2-1
CDR3 protein: ASNAVAGPNEQF

V gene: TRBV9
J gene: TRBJ1-6
CDR3 protein: ASSATGFMYNSPLH

V gene: TRBV28
J gene: TRBJ1-5
CDR3 protein: ASSLVNKPQH

V gene: TRBV11-2
J gene: TRBJ1-1
CDR3 protein: ASSAQTGVGAEAF

V gene: TRBV12-3/TRBV12-4
J gene: TRBJ2-1
CDR3 protein: ASSFIYNEQF

V gene: TRBV4-2
J gene: TRBJ1-5
CDR3 protein: ASSQVGTVTNQPQH

V gene: TRBV10-3
J gene: TRBJ2-1
CDR3 protein: AISESSAGYNEQF

V gene: TRBV10-3
J gene: TRBJ2-2
CDR3 protein: AISESGTGELF

V gene: TRBV3-1/TRBV3-2
J gene: TRBJ1-3
CDR3 protein: ASSLRGTGGLGNTIY

V gene: TRBV5-1
J gene: TRBJ2-1
CDR3 protein: ASSSERVFGEF

V gene: TRBV28
J gene: TRBJ2-7
CDR3 protein: ASSLTGPYEQY

V gene: TRBV4-1
J gene: TRBJ1-2
CDR3 protein: ASSQDRQGASYGYT

V gene: TRBV18
J gene: TRBJ1-2
CDR3 protein: ASSQNRDGYT

V gene: TRBV18
J gene: TRBJ2-7
CDR3 protein: ASSPGTTYEQY

V gene: TRBV4-1
J gene: TRBJ2-7
CDR3 protein: ASSRDRGSYEQY

V gene: TRBV5-1
J gene: TRBJ2-5
CDR3 protein: ASSLGVTGPQETQY

V gene: TRBV4-1
J gene: TRBJ1-2
CDR3 protein: ASSQGSAGGYGYT

V gene: TRBV5-4
J gene: TRBJ1-2
CDR3 protein: ASSLGTEGLYGYT